This T cell receptor beta chain originates from a study of blood T cell repertoires in COVID-19. About the study: COVID-19 samples collected from the United States, Italy and Spain covered acute and convalescent phases.

In the authors' workflow: From reference gene primer amplification, estimates of nucleated cell counts were derived. Sequenced by immunoSEQ multiplex PCR; TCRdb stores in-frame clones only, minus some. Clone size and the V and J calls come from that table; the DNA yielded D and trimming. The sample lists fewer than 350,000 clones, about 83% occurring once. The CDR3 covers 15 residues. The junction had 10 bases not matched to a gene; V was cut back by 6 bases and J by 2 bases. Germline V lookup: CDR1 KGHSH, CDR2 LQKENI. Everyone who took part was roughly 18 to 89 years old, and they came from 24 US areas.

Input material: PBMCs or T cells enriched from blood (not recorded which). The clonotype was recovered from a woman aged 40 to 55 who had recovered from COVID-19. The chain combines TRBV18 with TRBJ2-7; 7 bases line up with TRBD2. The chain's CDR3 is CASSPSGGSPYEQYF. CDR3 in DNA: TGTGCCAGCTCTCCGAGTGGCGGGAGCCCCTACGAGCAGTACTTC.